This paragraph reports one TCR beta chain. Its antigen is undetermined. Researchers used 5'RACE with constant-segment primers to make TCR alpha and TCR beta cDNA libraries that carry sample barcodes and UMIs. TCRdb redid the calling of the 5' RACE reads with MiXCR, one entry per CDR3 protein. The top ten hold roughly an eighth of the sample, which has under 550,000 distinct CDR3 sequences, 15% to 20% seen once. This sample was taken from a study of T-cell memory formation after mild COVID-19. Study-wide context: TCR clusters mostly belonged to single donors. General observations from the study: Contracting CD4+ clones were located mainly in CM and EM, and CD8+ clones in EMRA.

Germline assignment: CDR1 MNHEY and CDR2 SVGEGT. CDR3 length: 14 residues. The V gene end was trimmed by 8 bases and the J gene end by 2 bases; junction bases not matched to a gene: 4. Sequenced material: PBMCs or a T cell subset sorted from them (not recorded which). The V call is TRBV6-2 or TRBV6-3, the J call TRBJ2-2; 8 nucleotides agree with TRBD1. The clonotype was recovered from an adult woman who had mild COVID-19 (a few samples of this study predate the infection). Cell type and time point are not known. The CDR3 region is CASHRGSNTGELFF. The CDR3 DNA reads as TGTGCCAGCCACAGGGGGTCAAACACCGGGGAGCTGTTTTTT.